Included here is one T cell receptor (beta chain) sequence, with context. This receptor's antigen is unknown. Nothing much larger sits one base from this clone, and base qualities are not available. This sample was included in a study of blood T cell repertoires in COVID-19 (dated by TCRdb to the early 2020s). Study-wide context: Samples covering the acute and convalescent phases of COVID-19 were provided by collaborators in the United States, Italy and Spain. The dataset comprised deeply sampled blood TCRbeta repertoires from subjects exposed to, actively infected with, or recovered from COVID-19. The prospective study material was composed of cDNA or gDNA derived from T cells, B-cell-depleted T cells, or PBMCs. The repertoires were released in a freely available public database meant as a resource for research on the immune response to SARS-CoV-2. Samples were obtained from the ongoing ImmuneRACE study (first 160 participants) and from about 1,300 subjects provided by 6 global collaborators. Sample metadata almost always included a de-identified subject ID, COVID-19 status, age in years and sex. Where available, HLA class I and class II types were taken from metadata supplied by the sample provider and were not determined by assay-based typing. Overall study results and their limits: How much clinical and demographic metadata was included differed by source and by participant, and the metadata was provided uncurated.

Compared with germline, V lacks 1 base and J lacks 4 bases; bases without a gene match: 5. According to the germline V gene, CDR1 reads SGDLS and CDR2 reads YYNGEE. Measured from the cysteine to the phenylalanine, the CDR3 is 15 residues long. Kept here is only the CDR3 DNA, which spans 45 bases and is read in frame from base 1. The immunoSEQ Assay, a bias-controlled multiplex PCR, was used to amplify TCRbeta CDR3 regions from genomic DNA. As for how the authors treated the data: Nucleated cell counts per sample were estimated from amplification of reference gene primers within the assay. Sequence reads were collapsed and filtered to measure the absolute abundance of every unique TCRbeta CDR3 rearrangement. For each sample, productive Simpson clonality was calculated as the square root of Simpson's diversity index over productive rearrangements. Here the immuneACCESS table is served through TCRdb, limited to in-frame sequences with V and J called. Missing clones are a known gap in these copies; in checked studies unresolved V genes cover under half, and the rest lacks a known reason. V and J calls and clone size follow that table, whereas D and trimming were derived from the DNA. The sample includes 90,000 or so clones, with around 88% observed a single time. Jointly, the top ten make up approximately 20% of the sample.

In Seattle, one collaborating source enrolled patients while the infection was active and tracked those patients longitudinally over the course of disease. Collaborating institutions collected whole blood in K2EDTA tubes following their own protocols. For TCRbeta analysis, collaborators shipped samples as frozen whole blood, isolated PBMCs, or DNA extracted from either of those sample types. The chain was built from TRBV9 and TRBJ2-3; 8 middle bases align to TRBD2. The TCR comes from an older woman with COVID-19, enrolled during active disease. Sequences were obtained from peripheral blood. The nucleotide sequence is given as TGTGCCAGCAGCGTAAAAGCGGGGGTGTCAGATACGCAGTATTTT. The resulting protein is CASSVKAGVSDTQYF. Reference TRBV9 and TRBJ2-3 proteins supply the regions before and after the CDR3; the full variable domain is: DSGVTQTPKHLITATGQRVTLRCSPRSGDLSVYWYQQSLDQGLQFLIQYYNGEERAKGNILERFSAQQFPDLHSELNLSSLELGDSALYFCASSVKAGVSDTQYFGPGTRLTVL.